Below, 5 T cell receptor beta chains from the same sample are listed, as sequenced in a study of cytomegalovirus exposure and HLA in healthy donors. PCR employed 60 Vbeta and 13 Jbeta primers. Only in-frame clones appear in the TCRdb table, and some are missing; sequencing was by immunoSEQ multiplex PCR. Of 100,000 to 150,000 clones in the sample, 60% to 85% were seen once. The sequenced material came from PBMCs. These receptors originate from a young man in good health and CMV-seronegative.

The chain recombines TRBV19 with TRBJ2-1; no definite D call. Germline V gene lookup returns CDR1 LNHDA and CDR2 SQIVND (reference sequence). Trimming left V 7 bases short and J 8 bases short, with 9 bases between. The CDR3 runs 11 residues. The CDR3 region is CASMLSHEQFF. As DNA, the CDR3 is TGTGCCAGTATGTTGAGCCATGAGCAGTTCTTC. The entire variable domain, with the rest obtained from reference TRBV19 and TRBJ2-1, is as follows: DGGITQSPKYLFRKEGQNVTLSCEQNLNHDAMYWYRQDPGQGLRLIYYSQIVNDFQKGDIAEGYSVSREKKESFPLTVTSAQKNPTAFYLCASMLSHEQFFGPGTRLTVL.

Here the CDR3 reads CASSHKAGTNTGELFF. CDR3 coding DNA: TGTGCCAGCAGCCACAAAGCGGGAACGAACACCGGGGAGCTGTTTTTT. The chain links TRBV14 to TRBJ2-2; 7 positions match TRBD2. Per the germline V gene, CDR1 is SGHDN and CDR2 is FVKESK. Germline trimming cut 3 bases from V and 0 bases from J; bases unmatched to any gene: 4. The CDR3 extends over 16 amino acids.

V usage is TRBV7-6 and J usage is TRBJ2-5, with 9 bases lining up with TRBD2. V was clipped by 3 bases and J by 4 bases; unmatched bases: 3. The germline V gene encodes CDR1 SGHVS and CDR2 FNYEAQ. This CDR3 comprises 14 residues. CDR3 loop: CASSLGTSRETQYF. In DNA, the CDR3 is TGTGCCAGCAGCTTGGGGACTAGCCGAGAGACCCAGTACTTC.

The rearrangement links TRBV7-8 to TRBJ2-1, with D perhaps TRBD1 (5 bases). The length of the CDR3 is 12 residues. Trimming left V 6 bases short and J 8 bases short, with 11 bases between. Germline V gene lookup returns CDR1 SGHVS and CDR2 FQNEAQ. The CDR3 spells CASSTQGDEQFF. The CDR3 DNA reads TGTGCCAGCAGTACTCAGGGCGATGAGCAGTTCTTC.

This clone was seen only once. The J gene is TRBJ1-2, the V gene TRBV28, with TRBD1 as a possible D gene (5 bases). This CDR3 comprises 12 residues. With 3 bases removed from V and 6 bases from J, the gap between germline ends came to 8 bases. Germline loops: CDR1 MDHEN, CDR2 SYDVKM. CDR3 DNA: TGTGCCAGCAGTTTCTTCAGGGATGGCTACACCTTC. This gives the protein CASSFFRDGYTF.